The 14 T cell receptor beta chains below come from one sample, sequenced in a study of beta chain features in type 1 diabetes. Study findings and constraints: All four CD4+ subsets of Type 1 diabetes patients contained TCRB CDR3s that were moderately but significantly shorter.

Every bit of the isolated RNA underwent reverse transcription, so sequencing read expressed TCRB transcripts. Method: immunoSEQ multiplex PCR; TCRdb's copy keeps in-frame clones and lacks some. This sample has some 350,000 clones, with about 10% found just once. The antigens these receptors bind are not known. The sample taken for sequencing was central memory CD4+ T cells from blood. The receptors were gathered from a man in his thirties or forties with type 1 diabetes.

As regards this clone: Other DNA sequences in the same sample also yield this CDR3. CDR3 region: CSAAGRGDLAKNIQYF. The CDR3 region has the DNA TGCAGCGCCGCGGGGCGGGGGGATCTAGCCAAAAACATTCAGTACTTC. The rearrangement uses TRBV29-1 and TRBJ2-4, with 8 bases that match TRBD2. Germline loops: CDR1 SQVTM, CDR2 ANQGSEA. CDR3 length: 16 residues. Germline trimming cut 7 bases from V and 0 bases from J; bases unmatched to any gene: 11.

V and J are TRBV18 and TRBJ1-5; D ambiguous. Deletions cut 3 bases from V and 3 bases from J, with 15 bases between. This CDR3 region has 16 residues. Germline-derived CDR1 and CDR2 are KGHSH and LQKENI. The CDR3 sequence: CASSPVIGRDNQPQHF. CDR3 DNA sequence: TGTGCCAGCTCACCCGTTATAGGACGGGACAATCAGCCCCAGCATTTT.

This clone was detected only a few times. This sequence joins TRBV19 and TRBJ1-1, with a tentative D call TRBD1 (5 bases). There are 14 residues in the CDR3. V lost 5 bases and J 0 bases, leaving 10 bases between the germline ends. CDR1 is LNHDA and CDR2 is SQIVND in the germline V gene (reference sequence). CDR3 bases: TGTGCCAGTAGTTCCGGGACCGTGAACACTGAAGCTTTCTTT. It translates to CASSSGTVNTEAFF.

The chain employs TRBV13 and TRBJ2-1; the match to TRBD1 covers 9 bases. From germline, CDR1 is PRHDT and CDR2 FYEKMQ (reference sequence). This CDR3 has 17 residues. J gave up 3 bases and V 4 bases, and 10 bases lay outside the gene matches. CDR3 sequence: CASSSGLQGALYNEQFF. CDR3 nucleotides: TGTGCCAGCAGCTCCGGATTACAGGGGGCCCTCTACAATGAGCAGTTCTTC. The whole variable domain, filled in from reference TRBV13 and TRBJ2-1, reads AAGVIQSPRHLIKEKRETATLKCYPIPRHDTVYWYQQGPGQDPQFLISFYEKMQSDKGSIPDRFSAQQFSDYHSELNMSSLELGDSALYFCASSSGLQGALYNEQFFGPGTRLTVL.

In its sample, this clone was seen a few times. The V call is TRBV30, the J call TRBJ2-5, with D perhaps TRBD1 (5 bases). V lost 4 bases to trimming and J lost 4 bases, with 7 bases between them. The germline V gene encodes CDR1 GTSNPN and CDR2 SVGIG (reference sequence). The CDR3 totals 11 residues. The DNA for the CDR3 is TGTGCCTGGACTAGGGGAGAGACCCAGTACTTC. Translating it yields CAWTRGETQYF.

This clone was detected ten times or more. The V and J genes are TRBV7-3 and TRBJ2-1; 7 positions agree with TRBD1. The CDR3 has 14 residues. V shed 7 bases and J 6 bases; nucleotides not matched to a gene: 9. Germline V CDR1 and CDR2: SGHTA, FQGTGA. CDR3 loop: CASTRDRVGNEQFF. In DNA form, the CDR3 reads TGTGCCAGCACAAGAGACAGGGTCGGCAATGAGCAGTTCTTC.

This clone was counted between two and nine times. The rearrangement joins TRBV6-6 to TRBJ1-6; D perhaps matches TRBD1 (5 bases). CDR3 length: 15 amino acids. The V end was cut by 6 bases, the J end by 7 bases, with 16 bases between. CDR1 and CDR2 from the germline V gene are MNHNY and SVGAGI (reference sequence). CDR3 in amino acids: CASRSPGGENSPLHF. The DNA for the CDR3 is TGTGCCAGCAGGTCCCCTGGGGGGGAGAATTCACCCCTCCACTTT.

This clone was seen more than once but under ten times. V and J are TRBV6-4 and TRBJ2-7, with 11 bases fitting TRBD1. The ends lost 5 bases at V and 3 bases at J; junction bases unmatched: 9. In germline, CDR1 is MRHNA, CDR2 SNTAGT. There are 16 residues in the CDR3. The CDR3 nucleotides read TGTGCCAGCAGTCTACTCCCGGGACAGGGGGTCTACGAGCAGTACTTC. Its translation: CASSLLPGQGVYEQYF.

This clone was seen at least ten times. V and J are TRBV28 and TRBJ2-6; D may match TRBD1 or TRBD2 (5 bases each). V was cut by 9 bases and J by 1 base, with 16 bases left in between. The germline CDR1 and CDR2 sequences are MDHEN and SYDVKM. This CDR3 region has 16 residues. The DNA of the CDR3 is TGTGCCAGTACTCCGGGACGCCTATCTGGGGCCAACGTCCTGACTTTC. Protein: CASTPGRLSGANVLTF.

This clone has a count of ten or more. The genes are TRBV18 and TRBJ2-6; no clear D. CDR1 and CDR2 (germline): KGHSH, LQKENI. Trimming cost V 4 bases and J 11 bases, with 18 bases left between them. This CDR3 comprises 15 residues. The CDR3 here is CASSRSTVSVDVLTF. The CDR3 DNA follows: TGTGCCAGCTCACGTTCCACAGTATCGGTGGACGTCCTGACTTTC. Together with reference TRBV18 and TRBJ2-6, the CDR3 gives the full variable domain: NAGVMQNPRHLVRRRGQEARLRCSPMKGHSHVYWYRQLPEEGLKFMVYLQKENIIDESGMPKERFSAEFPKEGPSILRIQQVVRGDSAAYFCASSRSTVSVDVLTFGAGSRLTVL.

This clone has ten or more counts. The V and J genes are TRBV10-3 and TRBJ2-2; a possible D gene is TRBD2 (5 bases). The CDR3 covers 12 residues. Germline CDR1 and CDR2: ENHRY and SYGVKD. V lost 7 bases to trimming and J lost 6 bases, with 9 bases between them. CDR3 region: CAINQRPGELFF. CDR3 nucleotides: TGTGCCATCAACCAGCGGCCCGGGGAGCTGTTTTTT.

A few counts support this clone. The V call is TRBV5-4, the J call TRBJ2-3; D may be TRBD1 or TRBD2 (5 bases each). This CDR3 has 14 residues. The germline V and J ends were trimmed by 5 bases and 4 bases, with 14 bases remaining between them. The germline CDR1 and CDR2 sequences are SGHNT and YYREEE (reference sequence). The CDR3 region has the DNA TGTGCCAGCAGGAATCGGGACGGAGCAGATACGCAGTATTTT. Amino acid sequence: CASRNRDGADTQYF.

The V and J genes are TRBV9 and TRBJ2-2, with 9 bases matching TRBD2. Germline CDR1 is SGDLS and CDR2 is YYNGEE. The CDR3 is 16 amino acids. J was trimmed by 4 bases and V by 0 bases; bases with no gene match: 4. The DNA for the CDR3 is TGTGCCAGCAGCGTAGGAGTAGCGGGAGCCACCGGGGAGCTGTTTTTT. Translation gives CASSVGVAGATGELFF.

The V call is TRBV7-9, the J call TRBJ2-7; 7 nucleotides line up with TRBD1. The ends lost 5 bases at V and 1 base at J; junction bases unmatched: 8. This CDR3 spans 15 amino acids. Germline assignment: CDR1 SEHNR and CDR2 FQNEAQ (reference sequence). The DNA of the CDR3 is TGTGCCAGCAGCGGTACAGGGGTTGGGTCCTACGAGCAGTACTTC. Protein: CASSGTGVGSYEQYF.